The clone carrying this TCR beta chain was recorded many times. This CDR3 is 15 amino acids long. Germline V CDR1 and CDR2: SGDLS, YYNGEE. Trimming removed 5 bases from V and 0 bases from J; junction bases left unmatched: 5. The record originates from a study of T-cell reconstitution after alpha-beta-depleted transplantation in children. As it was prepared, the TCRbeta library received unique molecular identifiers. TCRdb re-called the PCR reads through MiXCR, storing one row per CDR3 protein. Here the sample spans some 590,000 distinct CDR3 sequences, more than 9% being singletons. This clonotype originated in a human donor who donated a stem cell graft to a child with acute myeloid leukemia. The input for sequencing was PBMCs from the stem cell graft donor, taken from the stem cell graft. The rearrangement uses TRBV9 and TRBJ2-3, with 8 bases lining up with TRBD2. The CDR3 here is CASSELAASTDTQYF. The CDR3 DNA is TGTGCCAGCAGTGAACTAGCGGCAAGCACAGATACGCAGTATTTT.